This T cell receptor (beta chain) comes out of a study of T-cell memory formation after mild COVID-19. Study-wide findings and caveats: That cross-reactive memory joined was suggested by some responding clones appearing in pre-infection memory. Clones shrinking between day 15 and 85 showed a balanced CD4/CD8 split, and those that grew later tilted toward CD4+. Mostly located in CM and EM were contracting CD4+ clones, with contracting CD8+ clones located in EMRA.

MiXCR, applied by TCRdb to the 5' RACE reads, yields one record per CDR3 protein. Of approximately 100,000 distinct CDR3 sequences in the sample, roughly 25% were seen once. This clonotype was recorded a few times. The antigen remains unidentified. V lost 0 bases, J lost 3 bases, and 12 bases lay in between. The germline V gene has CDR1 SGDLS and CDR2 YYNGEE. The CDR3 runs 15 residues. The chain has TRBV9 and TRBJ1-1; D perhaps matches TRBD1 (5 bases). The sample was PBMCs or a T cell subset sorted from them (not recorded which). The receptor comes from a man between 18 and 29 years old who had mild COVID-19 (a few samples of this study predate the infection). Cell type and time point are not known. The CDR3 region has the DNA TGTGCCAGCAGCGTAGACGGGACGAGGGACACTGAAGCTTTCTTT. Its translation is CASSVDGTRDTEAFF.